This TCR beta chain was sequenced for a study of blood T cell repertoires in COVID-19. Background on the study: The analysed material was cDNA or gDNA that came from T cells, B-cell-depleted T cells, or PBMCs.

The CDR3 has 14 residues. Germline-derived CDR1 and CDR2 are SGHTA and FQGNSA. The V segment lost 4 bases and the J segment 4 bases; nucleotides outside the gene matches: 2. Notes on this clone: Other nucleotide sequences from this sample produce the same CDR3.

Profiled with immunoSEQ multiplex PCR; TCRdb holds only in-frame clones, not every one. The profile shows 200,000 to 300,000 clones, roughly 82% of them singletons. Sequenced material: peripheral blood. The chain uses TRBV7-2 and TRBJ2-7; 12 bases line up with TRBD1. The sequence was obtained from a man aged 40-49 years who had recovered from COVID-19. The CDR3 is CASSWDRGPYEQYF. CDR3 DNA: TGTGCCAGCAGCTGGGACAGGGGGCCTTACGAGCAGTACTTC.